The rows below give T cell receptor beta chains drawn from one sample of a study of CD8+CD57+ T cells in acquired aplastic anemia. TCRdb passed the reads through MiXCR, listing each CDR3 protein once. The sample consists of roughly 200,000 distinct CDR3 sequences, nearly 65% of them appearing once. The sequenced sample was sorted CD4+, CD8+, or CD8+CD57+ T cells (not recorded which) from PBMCs. These receptors originate from a human donor with aplastic anemia. Both conserved end residues are part of each CDR3. The D gene is left open where the match is weak. Clone size is shown for a subset of rows, as once, few, many or a class of expanded clone.

D gene,J gene,V gene,clone size,CDR3 protein,CDR3 DNA
.,TRBJ2-7,TRBV6-5,many,CATQPGTVGYEQYF,TGTGCCACCCAGCCCGGGACTGTTGGTTACGAGCAGTACTTC
.,TRBJ1-6,TRBV2,many,CASSEPLWGFSPLHF,TGTGCCAGCAGTGAACCACTTTGGGGGTTTTCACCCCTCCACTTT
.,TRBJ1-2,TRBV11-2,many,CASSFNWGDGYTF,TGTGCCAGCAGCTTTAACTGGGGCGATGGCTACACCTTC
.,TRBJ1-2,TRBV7-9,.,CASSSTPGTNYGYTF,TGTGCCAGCAGCTCGACCCCCGGGACCAACTATGGCTACACCTTC
.,TRBJ2-5,TRBV6-1,.,CASSEVRGQTQYF,TGTGCCAGCAGTGAAGTCAGGGGTCAGACCCAGTACTTC
TRBD1,TRBJ1-6,TRBV20-1,.,CSARDPGQGHSPLHF,TGCAGTGCTAGAGATCCGGGACAGGGCCATTCACCCCTCCACTTT
.,TRBJ1-1,TRBV10-3,.,CAISESGGFTEAFF,TGTGCCATCAGTGAGTCCGGGGGGTTCACTGAAGCTTTCTTT
.,TRBJ2-3,TRBV9,.,CASSPGYADTQYF,TGTGCCAGCAGCCCGGGGTACGCAGATACGCAGTATTTT
TRBD2,TRBJ2-1,TRBV7-9,.,CASHQFGTSNEQFF,TGTGCCAGTCACCAATTCGGGACTAGCAATGAGCAGTTCTTC
.,TRBJ2-6,TRBV19,.,CASSRTGANVLTF,TGTGCCAGTAGTAGGACTGGGGCCAACGTCCTGACTTTC
.,TRBJ2-7,TRBV19,.,CASSITSSSYEQYF,TGTGCCAGTAGTATTACCAGCAGCTCCTACGAGCAGTACTTC
.,TRBJ1-6,TRBV27,many,CASSPGVSYNSPLHF,TGTGCCAGCAGTCCGGGGGTATCCTATAATTCACCCCTCCACTTT
.,TRBJ1-2,TRBV20-1,.,CSASLPRVGCTF,TGCAGTGCTAGTCTCCCAAGAGTAGGCTGCACCTTC
TRBD1,TRBJ2-3,TRBV15,.,CATSAQGVGGLWDTQYF,TGTGCCACCAGCGCGCAGGGTGTAGGGGGCCTTTGGGATACGCAGTATTTT
.,TRBJ1-1,TRBV7-6,many,CASSFRWNTEAFF,TGTGCCAGCAGCTTTCGTTGGAACACTGAAGCTTTCTTT
.,TRBJ2-7,TRBV7-8,.,CATTRAPTEQYF,TGTGCCACCACCAGGGCCCCCACAGAGCAGTACTTC
TRBD1,TRBJ2-1,TRBV15,few,CATSRDTGAYNEQFF,TGTGCCACCAGCAGAGACACAGGGGCCTACAATGAGCAGTTCTTC
TRBD1,TRBJ1-4,TRBV2,.,CASRTGGEEIAKLFF,TGTGCCAGCAGGACAGGGGGCGAGGAAATTGCAAAACTGTTTTTT
TRBD2,TRBJ2-5,TRBV10-3,.,CAISLGLAGGLGQETQYF,TGTGCCATCAGCCTAGGGCTAGCGGGGGGACTAGGGCAAGAGACCCAGTACTTC
.,TRBJ2-2,TRBV20-1,.,CSASSGTGELFF,TGCAGTGCTAGCTCGGGCACCGGGGAGCTGTTTTTT
.,TRBJ2-7,TRBV7-9,.,CASSLMSSYEQYF,TGTGCCAGCAGCTTAATGAGCTCCTACGAGCAGTACTTC
.,TRBJ2-3,TRBV2,many,CASLASYTDTQYF,TGTGCCAGCCTAGCCTCTTACACAGATACGCAGTATTTT
.,TRBJ1-5,TRBV15,.,CATERELRNQPQHF,TGTGCCACCGAGAGAGAACTTCGCAATCAGCCCCAGCATTTT